This T cell receptor beta chain was identified during a study of regulatory T cells in long-lasting Graves disease. As for time point: newly diagnosed GD, antithyroid drugs for less than 3 months. Extracted PBMC RNA gave rise to the TCR library. CDR1 and CDR2 from the germline V gene are SGHVS and FQNEAQ. CDR3 length equals 17 residues. In building TCR beta libraries, iRepertoire HTBI primers were used together with Arm-PCR of CDR3 regions. One entry per CDR3 protein results from TCRdb running MiXCR on the multiplex PCR reads. Here the sample spans fewer than 450,000 distinct CDR3 sequences, around 16% being singletons. Points on this clonotype: A much larger clone is a single base away; this may be a read error.

The same sample was also used in a study of T cells in Graves' hyperthyroidism and ophthalmopathy.

The source was peripheral blood mononuclear cells (PBMCs), collected at new diagnosis, from a patient treated with antithyroid drugs. The gene calls are TRBV7-8 and TRBJ2-1, with TRBD2 matching 8 bases. This TCR was recovered from a woman in her thirties or forties with Graves disease. CDR3 amino acids: CASSLGGVAGPYNGQFF. The CDR3 DNA follows: TGTGCCAGCAGCTTAGGGGGGGTAGCGGGACCCTACAATGGGCAGTTCTTC.